The rows below give T cell receptor beta chains drawn from one sample of a study of T cells after yellow fever vaccination. One entry per CDR3 protein, called by TCRdb with MiXCR from the 5' RACE reads. This sample yields some 300,000 distinct CDR3 sequences, of which around 10% are seen a single time; approximately 3.3% belongs to the top ten. Sequences were derived from CD4+ T cells sorted from PBMCs, sampled 45 days after the yellow fever booster vaccination. All receptors come from a man in his late teens or twenties who received the YFV17D yellow fever vaccine. Each CDR3 is given with its conserved first and last residue. The D gene is left open where the match is weak. Clone size is stated in some rows and not others, as once, few, many or a class when expanded.

few	TRBV4-1	.	TRBJ1-1	15	CASSPGRGGNTEAFF	TGCGCCAGCAGCCCGGGTCGGGGGGGGAACACTGAAGCTTTCTTT
many	TRBV23-1	.	TRBJ2-2	17	CASDHVGRQSNTGELFF	TGCGCCAGCGACCACGTAGGCAGGCAGTCGAACACCGGGGAGCTGTTTTTT
.	TRBV12-3/TRBV12-4	.	TRBJ2-2	13	CASSAGLTGELFF	TGTGCCAGCAGTGCCGGCCTCACCGGGGAGCTGTTTTTT
.	TRBV5-4	.	TRBJ2-3	12	CASTSNTDTQYF	TGTGCCAGCACTTCCAACACAGATACGCAGTATTTT
few	TRBV6-2/TRBV6-3	.	TRBJ2-3	15	CASSLIQVRRDTQYF	TGTGCCAGCAGCCTAATTCAGGTGCGGAGGGATACGCAGTATTTT
few	TRBV12-3/TRBV12-4	.	TRBJ2-3	14	CASREGSSTDTQYF	TGTGCCAGCAGAGAAGGGTCTAGCACAGATACGCAGTATTTT
.	TRBV6-2/TRBV6-3	.	TRBJ2-3	17	CASSYSLFTGLTDTQYF	TGTGCCAGCAGTTACTCGCTATTTACCGGCCTCACAGATACGCAGTATTTT
few	TRBV20-1	.	TRBJ2-7	11	CSATRQYEQYF	TGCAGTGCTACGAGACAGTACGAGCAGTACTTC
once	TRBV4-3	.	TRBJ2-5	16	CASSQDRGAGGETQYF	TGCGCCAGCAGCCAAGATCGAGGAGCAGGAGGGGAGACCCAGTACTTC
.	TRBV20-1	TRBD2	TRBJ2-3	16	CSAISGGSSSTDTQYF	TGCAGTGCTATTAGCGGGGGGTCTTCTAGCACAGATACGCAGTATTTT
.	TRBV10-1	.	TRBJ2-1	15	CASSESAWRGNEQFF	TGCGCCAGCAGTGAGTCCGCGTGGAGGGGCAATGAGCAGTTCTTC
many	TRBV5-1	.	TRBJ2-1	14	CASSPPNSYNEQFF	TGCGCCAGCAGCCCCCCGAACTCCTACAATGAGCAGTTCTTC
.	TRBV19	TRBD1	TRBJ1-5	16	CASSIELGTGVQPQHF	TGTGCCAGTAGTATAGAATTGGGGACAGGGGTCCAGCCCCAGCATTTT
few	TRBV6-6	.	TRBJ1-1	12	CASSAGRTEAFF	TGTGCCAGCAGCGCGGGGCGTACTGAAGCTTTCTTT
few	TRBV20-1	.	TRBJ1-2	14	CSASSRQLGYGYTF	TGCAGTGCTAGTTCCAGGCAACTCGGCTATGGCTACACCTTC
.	TRBV11-2	.	TRBJ1-3	17	CASSLRAATSSGNTIYF	TGTGCCAGCAGCTTAAGAGCAGCTACGAGCTCTGGAAACACCATATATTTT